The 28 T cell receptor beta chains below come from one sample, sequenced in a study of beta chain features in type 1 diabetes. General study results and limits: All four CD4+ subsets of Type 1 diabetes patients contained TCRB CDR3s that were moderately but significantly shorter.

These TCRs are of unknown antigen specificity. Since all of the isolated RNA was reverse transcribed, expressed TCRB transcripts were what got sequenced. Clones were sequenced by immunoSEQ multiplex PCR, and TCRdb holds only the in-frame ones, with some missing. The data contain approximately 250,000 clones, 11% of them singletons. The sequenced material came from naive CD4+ T cells from blood. The receptors derive from a man under 40 with type 1 diabetes.

J is TRBJ2-3 and V is TRBV29-1, with TRBD2 matching over 7 bases. The CDR3 runs 17 residues. V shed 4 bases and J 2 bases; nucleotides not matched to a gene: 15. Germline V CDR1 and CDR2: SQVTM, ANQGSEA. The CDR3 spells CSVGGRGSGKATDTQYF. For the CDR3, the DNA is TGCAGCGTTGGGGGCCGGGGGAGCGGGAAGGCCACAGATACGCAGTATTTT.

This clone was recorded a few times. The V gene is TRBV7-9, the J gene TRBJ1-1, with no clear D. Germline values: CDR1 SEHNR, CDR2 FQNEAQ (reference sequence). The CDR3 is 13 amino acids. V was clipped by 5 bases and J by 1 base, with 8 bases between them. The CDR3 sequence is CASSEGGNTEAFF. As DNA, the CDR3 is TGTGCCAGCAGCGAGGGAGGGAACACTGAAGCTTTCTTT. The full variable domain, completed using reference TRBV7-9 and TRBJ1-1, is DTGVSQNPRHKITKRGQNVTFRCDPISEHNRLYWYRQTLGQGPEFLTYFQNEAQLEKSRLLSDRFSAERPKGSFSTLEIQRTEQGDSAMYLCASSEGGNTEAFFGQGTRLTVV.

This clone was seen a handful of times. The V and J genes are TRBV29-1 and TRBJ2-2; maybe TRBD1 (5 bases). The V end lost 3 bases, the J end lost 0 bases, and 5 bases lay between the germline ends. This CDR3 has 13 amino acids. The germline V gene encodes CDR1 SQVTM and CDR2 ANQGSEA. The CDR3: CSVDRANTGELFF. In nucleotides, the CDR3 is TGCAGCGTTGACAGGGCGAACACCGGGGAGCTGTTTTTT.

The chain uses TRBV2 and TRBJ1-2; 7 bases line up with TRBD1. CDR3 length: 13 residues. The junction had 18 bases not matched to a gene; V was cut back by 10 bases and J by 13 bases. The V gene's germline CDR1 is SNHLY and CDR2 FYNNEI. CDR3 in DNA: TGTGCCACGGGACAGCTGCGGAAAGCTGGGGGCACCTTC. Amino acids: CATGQLRKAGGTF. Combining the CDR3 with reference TRBV2 and TRBJ1-2 gives the whole variable domain EPEVTQTPSHQVTQMGQEVILRCVPISNHLYFYWYRQILGQKVEFLVSFYNNEISEKSEIFDDQFSVERPDGSNFTLKIRSTKLEDSAMYFCATGQLRKAGGTFGSGTRLTVV.

This clone has only a few counts. The chain has TRBV12-5 and TRBJ2-3; D is unclear. V dropped 1 base and J dropped 6 bases, with 17 bases sitting between them. This CDR3 is built from 16 residues. Germline V gene data show CDR1 as LGHNT and CDR2 as FRNRAP. The CDR3 coding sequence is TGTGCTAGTGGTTTGGCTCCCGATCGGCGGTCGGATACGCAGTATTTT. Translating it yields CASGLAPDRRSDTQYF.

This clone occurred a few times. V and J are TRBV29-1 and TRBJ1-1; the match to TRBD1 covers 7 bases. Germline trimming cut 4 bases from V and 5 bases from J; bases unmatched to any gene: 10. From germline, CDR1 is SQVTM and CDR2 ANQGSEA. The CDR3 sequence is 14 residues long. CDR3: CSVAEGAKVTEAFF. The CDR3 nucleotides are TGCAGCGTTGCGGAGGGGGCAAAGGTTACTGAAGCTTTCTTT.

This clone was counted only a few times. The rearrangement links TRBV29-1 to TRBJ2-3; weak D call: TRBD1 (5 bases). CDR1 is SQVTM and CDR2 is ANQGSEA in the germline V gene. The length of the CDR3 is 13 residues. V gave up 8 bases and J gave up 0 bases, with 12 bases separating them. The CDR3 coding sequence is TGCAGCCTAGGGGCTCCTAGCACAGATACGCAGTATTTT. Amino acids: CSLGAPSTDTQYF.

This clone was seen more than once but under ten times. The CDR3 region is CASSPLAGRDTQYF. The CDR3 nucleotides are TGTGCCAGCAGCCCGCTGGCAGGGAGGGATACGCAGTATTTT. The chain uses TRBV7-9 and TRBJ2-3; D may be TRBD2 (6 bases). CDR1 is SEHNR and CDR2 is FQNEAQ in the germline V gene (reference sequence). Trimming took off 5 bases at V and 6 bases at J, with 15 bases between the two ends. The CDR3 contains 14 residues.

This clone came up a few times. The chain couples TRBV5-4 to TRBJ1-4; 7 nucleotides agree with TRBD1. Germline values: CDR1 SGHNT, CDR2 YYREEE (reference sequence). V was clipped by 6 bases and J by 5 bases; unmatched bases: 4. The length of the CDR3 is 13 residues. Here the CDR3 DNA reads TGTGCCAGCAAGGGACAGCAAAATGAAAAACTGTTTTTT. Translated, it gives CASKGQQNEKLFF.

The table lists this clone with a few counts. This chain uses TRBV5-1 with TRBJ2-1; a weak D match, TRBD1 (6 bases). Germline values: CDR1 SGHRS, CDR2 YFSETQ. Trimming pared 0 bases from V and 2 bases from J, leaving 9 bases between. The CDR3 covers 15 residues. The CDR3 loop reads CASSLGQATYNEQFF. The CDR3 nucleotides are TGCGCCAGCAGCTTGGGACAGGCAACCTACAATGAGCAGTTCTTC.

J is TRBJ1-6 and V is TRBV15, with TRBD1 identical over 12 bases. V was pared by 7 bases and J by 6 bases, with 7 bases of the junction left unmatched. The germline gives CDR1 LNHNV, CDR2 YYDKDF (reference sequence). This CDR3 has 16 residues. The CDR3 region has the DNA TGTGCCACCAAACCCAGGGACAGGGGGCTTAATTCACCCCTCCACTTT. Its translation is CATKPRDRGLNSPLHF.

The rearrangement joins TRBV11-2 to TRBJ1-2; weak D call: TRBD1 (5 bases). The CDR3 consists of 15 residues. The V gene's germline CDR1 is SGHAT and CDR2 FQNNGV. V was shortened by 0 bases and J by 5 bases, with 13 bases between the two germline ends. CDR3 region: CASSLDYVGGYGYTF. The CDR3 bases are TGTGCCAGCAGCTTAGATTATGTCGGGGGATATGGCTACACCTTC. Full variable domain (rest looked up from reference TRBV11-2 and TRBJ1-2): EAGVAQSPRYKIIEKRQSVAFWCNPISGHATLYWYQQILGQGPKLLIQFQNNGVVDDSQLPKDRFSAERLKGVDSTLKIQPAKLEDSAVYLCASSLDYVGGYGYTFGSGTRLTVV.

The chain employs TRBV19 and TRBJ1-1; D remains ambiguous. CDR3 length equals 15 residues. Trimming removed 5 bases at V and 5 bases at J, with 18 bases between. Germline CDR1 LNHDA, CDR2 SQIVND (reference sequence). Written as DNA, the CDR3 is TGTGCCAGTAGTTCACTTTCAAGTGGGGAGACTGAAGCTTTCTTT. Translating it yields CASSSLSSGETEAFF.

This clone occurred a few times. The chain links TRBV19 to TRBJ2-6, with 7 bases lining up with TRBD2. Germline CDR1 and CDR2: LNHDA and SQIVND (reference sequence). The CDR3 runs to 15 residues. Germline trimming cut 11 bases from V and 0 bases from J; bases unmatched to any gene: 7. The CDR3 reads CACRRGDSGANVLTF. The CDR3 coding sequence is TGTGCCTGCAGACGGGGGGACTCTGGGGCCAACGTCCTGACTTTC.

This sequence joins TRBV19 and TRBJ2-2, with TRBD2 as a possible D gene (5 bases). V gave up 11 bases and J gave up 6 bases, with 10 bases separating them. CDR1 and CDR2 (germline): LNHDA, SQIVND (reference sequence). This CDR3 is built from 11 residues. As DNA, the CDR3 is TGTGCCGTTTACGGGGCCGGGGAGCTGTTTTTT. Its translation is CAVYGAGELFF.

Only a few counts were recorded for this clone. This chain connects TRBV10-3 to TRBJ2-4, with D perhaps matching TRBD2 (5 bases). CDR1 ENHRY and CDR2 SYGVKD come from the germline V gene. V was trimmed by 3 bases and J by 4 bases, leaving 16 bases between them. This CDR3 comprises 16 residues. The CDR3 loop reads CAISDYKVEAKNIQYF. Written as DNA, the CDR3 is TGTGCCATCAGTGATTACAAGGTGGAGGCAAAAAACATTCAGTACTTC.

This clone has a handful of counts. The chain combines TRBV5-4 with TRBJ2-7; D is unresolved. Per germline, CDR1 SGHNT and CDR2 YYREEE (reference sequence). The length of the CDR3 is 12 residues. V was shortened by 0 bases and J by 3 bases, with 4 bases between the two germline ends. CDR3 DNA: TGTGCCAGCAGCTTGGATCTCTACGAGCAGTACTTC. It yields the protein CASSLDLYEQYF.

This clone was counted a few times. The chain recombines TRBV5-1 with TRBJ1-2; no reliable D call. The CDR3 has 14 amino acids. Germline V gene lookup returns CDR1 SGHRS and CDR2 YFSETQ. The V and J ends lost 2 bases and 8 bases respectively, with 16 bases between them. This CDR3 reads CASSFETSRGGYTF. CDR3 bases: TGCGCCAGCAGCTTCGAGACTTCGCGGGGAGGCTACACCTTC.

The rearrangement links TRBV11-2 to TRBJ2-7; 7 bases match TRBD1. After removal of 3 bases from V and 2 bases from J, the junction contained 7 bases not matched to a gene. The CDR3 totals 15 residues. Germline V gene data show CDR1 as SGHAT and CDR2 as FQNNGV. CDR3 coding DNA: TGTGCCAGCAGCTTCGGGCCGACAGGGACCTACGAGCAGTACTTC. Translated: CASSFGPTGTYEQYF.

This clone was counted a few times. This chain links TRBV10-2 with TRBJ2-1, with D tentatively TRBD2 (6 bases). Trimming shortened V by 5 bases and J by 4 bases, and 9 bases separated the two germline ends. Germline-derived CDR1 and CDR2 are WSHSY and SAAADI. This CDR3 has 13 amino acids. The CDR3 loop is CASSRGTYNEQFF. Here the CDR3 DNA reads TGCGCCAGCAGTCGGGGGACTTACAATGAGCAGTTCTTC.

The rearrangement links TRBV7-2 to TRBJ2-5; possibly TRBD1 for D (6 bases). The CDR3 loop spans 13 amino acids. Trimming pared 5 bases from V and 5 bases from J, leaving 12 bases between. The germline CDR1 and CDR2 sequences are SGHTA and FQGNSA. The CDR3 sequence: CASSVRGSETQYF. The CDR3 coding sequence is TGTGCCAGCAGCGTCAGGGGTTCGGAGACCCAGTACTTC.

This clone was seen a handful of times. In the same sample, other DNA sequences code for this CDR3. The chain has TRBV29-1 and TRBJ2-2; D remains ambiguous. The CDR3 is 13 residues long. The germline V gene encodes CDR1 SQVTM and CDR2 ANQGSEA. V dropped 6 bases and J dropped 1 base, with 9 bases sitting between them. The CDR3 DNA is TGCAGCGTCGACCCAGGGAACACCGGGGAGCTGTTTTTT. Amino acids: CSVDPGNTGELFF.

The rearrangement uses TRBV19 and TRBJ2-5; tentative D call: TRBD1 (5 bases). This CDR3 has 13 residues. Trimming shortened V by 4 bases and J by 6 bases, and 12 bases separated the two germline ends. Germline V gives CDR1 LNHDA, CDR2 SQIVND (reference sequence). The CDR3 protein is CASSTRVRQTQYF. In nucleotides, the CDR3 is TGTGCCAGTAGTACCAGGGTGCGGCAGACCCAGTACTTC.

In DNA form, the CDR3 reads TGCAGCGTGGTAGGAATAGCGGGGGTGAGCACAGATACGCAGTATTTT. Amino acids: CSVVGIAGVSTDTQYF. The chain combines TRBV29-1 with TRBJ2-3, with 9 bases matching TRBD2. This CDR3 is 16 amino acids long. The trim removed 6 bases at V and 0 bases at J, leaving 10 bases unmatched. Germline V gives CDR1 SQVTM, CDR2 ANQGSEA.

This rearrangement joins TRBV6-5 to TRBJ2-7, with TRBD1 matching over 7 bases. The CDR3 spans 15 residues. V lost 9 bases, J lost 3 bases, and 14 bases stayed unmatched. From germline, CDR1 is MNHEY and CDR2 SVGAGI. CDR3 in DNA: TGTGCCAGTGCAACGACCAGGACAGGATTCTACGAGCAGTACTTC. This gives the protein CASATTRTGFYEQYF.

There are a few counts of this clone. Different DNA sequences within this sample yield the same CDR3. The J gene is TRBJ2-7, the V gene TRBV7-3; 7 positions agree with TRBD2. CDR1 SGHTA and CDR2 FQGTGA come from the germline V gene. The CDR3 sequence is 13 residues long. Trimming took 4 bases from V and 4 from J; bases not matched to a gene: 4. CDR3 sequence reads: CASSSTGGYEQYF. CDR3 bases: TGTGCCAGCAGCTCCACGGGGGGTTACGAGCAGTACTTC.

The chain is built from TRBV7-2 and TRBJ2-1; 9 bases match TRBD2. Germline CDR1 and CDR2: SGHTA and FQGNSA. The V and J ends lost 4 bases and 6 bases, in that order; junction bases with no gene match: 4. The CDR3 is made up of 14 amino acids. CDR3 loop: CASSSGLARNEQFF. The CDR3 region has the DNA TGTGCCAGCAGCTCTGGACTAGCGCGCAATGAGCAGTTCTTC. The complete variable domain, with remaining parts taken from reference TRBV7-2 and TRBJ2-1, reads GAGVSQSPSNKVTEKGKDVELRCDPISGHTALYWYRQSLGQGLEFLIYFQGNSAPDKSGLPSDRFSAERTGGSVSTLTIQRTQQEDSAVYLCASSSGLARNEQFFGPGTRLTVL.

Only a few counts were recorded for this clone. The V call is TRBV7-9, the J call TRBJ2-2; D is perhaps TRBD1 (5 bases). CDR3 length: 15 amino acids. The V end was cut by 5 bases, the J end by 4 bases, with 14 bases between. From germline, CDR1 is SEHNR and CDR2 FQNEAQ (reference sequence). Here the CDR3 DNA reads TGTGCCAGCAGCGTCCACGGACACAGCACCGGGGAGCTGTTTTTT. This translates into CASSVHGHSTGELFF.